Listed below are T cell receptor beta chains from one sample, sequenced in a study of blood T cell repertoires in COVID-19. The assay was immunoSEQ multiplex PCR, and TCRdb's table has in-frame clones only and misses some. The top ten clones hold 2% to 3% of a sample with a few hundred thousand clones, around 89% of them seen once. Sequences were obtained from PBMCs or T cells enriched from blood (not recorded which). The receptors here all came from a woman aged 40-49 years with acute COVID-19. Each CDR3 is given with its conserved first and last residue. Each record gives: J gene, V gene, D gene, clone size, CDR3 DNA, CDR3 protein. A D gene is named only where the DNA matches it firmly. Only some rows state a clone size, as once, few, many or a class for expanded clones.

j_call: TRBJ2-1
v_call: TRBV4-2
d_call: TRBD2
clone_size: .
cdr3_nt: TGTGCCAGCAGCCTCGAGCGGGGGAACTACAATGAGCAGTTCTTC
cdr3_aa: CASSLERGNYNEQFF

j_call: TRBJ2-2
v_call: TRBV6-2/TRBV6-3
d_call: .
clone_size: .
cdr3_nt: TGTGCCAGCAGTTCCACTAGTCCCCCATCCGGGGAGCTGTTTTTT
cdr3_aa: CASSSTSPPSGELFF

j_call: TRBJ2-1
v_call: TRBV2
d_call: .
clone_size: .
cdr3_nt: TGTGCCAGCAGTGAAGATCCGGGATCGCAGTTCTTC
cdr3_aa: CASSEDPGSQFF

j_call: TRBJ1-5
v_call: TRBV24-1
d_call: TRBD1
clone_size: .
cdr3_nt: TGTGCCGTCAGTTGTAGACAGGGCACTAATAGCAATCAGCCCCAGCATTTT
cdr3_aa: CAVSCRQGTNSNQPQHF

j_call: TRBJ2-3
v_call: TRBV6-1
d_call: .
clone_size: .
cdr3_nt: TGTGCCAGCAGTGAACCCCGTGGAGGAGTGCCTGGCACAGATACGCAGTATTTT
cdr3_aa: CASSEPRGGVPGTDTQYF

j_call: TRBJ2-1
v_call: TRBV10-1
d_call: .
clone_size: once
cdr3_nt: TGCGCCAGCAGTTTGAACCCTTCAACTAACAATGAGCAGTTCTTC
cdr3_aa: CASSLNPSTNNEQFF

j_call: TRBJ1-5
v_call: TRBV24-1
d_call: TRBD1
clone_size: .
cdr3_nt: TGTGCCACCAGGGGGACAGGGTGGAATCAGCCCCAGCATTTT
cdr3_aa: CATRGTGWNQPQHF

j_call: TRBJ1-5
v_call: TRBV11-2
d_call: .
clone_size: .
cdr3_nt: TGTGCCAGCAGCAAGACTTCGAATCAGCCCCAGCATTTT
cdr3_aa: CASSKTSNQPQHF

j_call: TRBJ1-3
v_call: TRBV7-2
d_call: .
clone_size: .
cdr3_nt: TGTGCCAGCAGCCCACCGACAGTCTCTGGAAACACCATATATTTT
cdr3_aa: CASSPPTVSGNTIYF

j_call: TRBJ1-4
v_call: TRBV19
d_call: .
clone_size: .
cdr3_nt: TGTGCCAGTAGTCTCCTAGGCGCGGCTAATGAAAAACTGTTTTTT
cdr3_aa: CASSLLGAANEKLFF

j_call: TRBJ1-3
v_call: TRBV30
d_call: .
clone_size: once
cdr3_nt: TGTGCCTGGAGTGTAAGGGGGGGCGCTAGAAGTGGAAACACCATATATTTT
cdr3_aa: CAWSVRGGARSGNTIYF

j_call: TRBJ2-1
v_call: TRBV9
d_call: TRBD2
clone_size: .
cdr3_nt: TGTGCCAGCAGCCCGAGAGTAGGGTCTAGCGGGACCCCCTACAATGAGCAGTTCTTC
cdr3_aa: CASSPRVGSSGTPYNEQFF

j_call: TRBJ2-2
v_call: TRBV5-6
d_call: .
clone_size: .
cdr3_nt: TGTGCCAGCAGCTTGACAGGGACGAACACCGGGGAGCTGTTTTTT
cdr3_aa: CASSLTGTNTGELFF

j_call: TRBJ2-5
v_call: TRBV11-2
d_call: TRBD2
clone_size: .
cdr3_nt: TGTGCCAGCAGCGTTAGCGGGGGGGCACTGCAAGAGACCCAGTACTTC
cdr3_aa: CASSVSGGALQETQYF

j_call: TRBJ2-3
v_call: TRBV10-1
d_call: .
clone_size: .
cdr3_nt: TGCGCCACCAAGGGGGAGGGCCTCACAGATACGCAGTATTTT
cdr3_aa: CATKGEGLTDTQYF